Below, 30 T cell receptor beta chains from the same sample are listed, as sequenced in a study of blood T cells in healthy people across ages. The authors ran a second PCR of about 7 to 12 cycles using a sample-barcoded 5' primer and a J-beta primer mix. TCRdb itself ran the 5' RACE reads through MiXCR, one entry per CDR3 protein. The top ten hold approximately 4% of the sample, which has over 500,000 distinct CDR3 sequences, around 27% seen once. The sample was also reused in another study, on T cells of mothers and their children.

The sequenced sample consisted of blood. These TCRs come from a boy between 2 and 10 years old in good health.

J is TRBJ1-1 and V is TRBV7-9; D is undetermined. Trimming cost V 2 bases and J 6 bases, with 10 bases left between them. The germline CDR1 and CDR2 sequences are SEHNR and FQNEAQ (reference sequence). This CDR3 contains 13 residues. The CDR3 region has the DNA TGTGCCAGCAGCTTAAAAGTGGGGTCTGAAGCTTTCTTT. Its translation is CASSLKVGSEAFF.

This chain links TRBV6-5 with TRBJ2-1, with a tentative D call TRBD2 (5 bases). The germline gives CDR1 MNHEY, CDR2 SVGAGI. V was shortened by 3 bases and J by 4 bases, with 13 bases between the two germline ends. CDR3 length: 15 amino acids. In DNA form, the CDR3 reads TGTGCCAGCAGTTATGAGGGATTAACATACAATGAGCAGTTCTTC. Its protein product is CASSYEGLTYNEQFF.

V gene TRBV27 combines with J gene TRBJ2-7, with 8 bases lining up with TRBD1. The CDR3 consists of 16 residues. CDR1 is MNHEY and CDR2 is SMNVEV in the germline V gene (reference sequence). J gave up 6 bases and V 0 bases, and 10 bases lay outside the gene matches. CDR3 region: CASSLSAGQGGGEQYF. CDR3 DNA sequence: TGTGCCAGCAGTTTATCTGCCGGACAGGGTGGTGGCGAGCAGTACTTC.

The chain employs TRBV18 and TRBJ2-3; TRBD2 is a possible D gene (5 bases). Trimming took off 4 bases at V and 2 bases at J, with 13 bases between the two ends. CDR1 and CDR2 from the germline V gene are KGHSH and LQKENI. This CDR3 contains 15 residues. The CDR3 DNA reads TGTGCCAGCTCACGCCGGACGACTAACACAGATACGCAGTATTTT. It codes for CASSRRTTNTDTQYF.

This clonotype was seen a handful of times. The genes are TRBV5-1 and TRBJ2-2; D is uncertain. V lost 4 bases, J lost 6 bases, and 13 bases lay in between. This CDR3 region has 14 residues. The germline CDR1 and CDR2 sequences are SGHRS and YFSETQ. The CDR3 DNA reads as TGCGCCAGCAGCCCCGGGTCTCCCCCCGGGGAGCTGTTTTTT. Protein sequence: CASSPGSPPGELFF.

The chain combines TRBV7-8 with TRBJ1-4; D ambiguous. Germline CDR1 SGHVS, CDR2 FQNEAQ. The CDR3 extends over 14 amino acids. Trimming took 5 bases from V and 8 from J, leaving 15 bases between them. CDR3 protein: CASSLKEHIEKLFF. The CDR3 region has the DNA TGTGCCAGCAGCCTCAAAGAACACATAGAAAAACTGTTTTTT.

The chain employs TRBV15 and TRBJ2-6; TRBD1 is a possible D gene (6 bases). CDR1 is LNHNV, CDR2 YYDKDF, per germline (reference sequence). Trimming shortened V by 4 bases and J by 0 bases, and 16 bases separated the two germline ends. The length of the CDR3 is 18 residues. CDR3 loop: CATSTSDSGPSGANVLTF. In DNA form, the CDR3 reads TGTGCCACCAGCACGTCGGACAGCGGACCCTCTGGGGCCAACGTCCTGACTTTC.

As concerns this clonotype: At one of its ends the junction is not consistent with the germline gene, which may arise from a read error. The CDR3 coding sequence is TGCAGTGCTAGAACTTCGGGACTAGCTGGCCTCAAACACATTCAGTACTTC. It specifies CSARTSGLAGLKHIQYF. This chain connects TRBV20-1 to TRBJ2-4; 9 nucleotides agree with TRBD2. Germline V gives CDR1 DFQATT, CDR2 SNEGSKA (reference sequence). The length of the CDR3 is 17 residues.

This clonotype was found a few times. This sequence joins TRBV7-9 and TRBJ2-1, with TRBD2 matching 9 bases. Germline V CDR1 and CDR2: SEHNR, FQNEAQ (reference sequence). The CDR3 is 17 amino acids. Trimming at V came to 0 bases and at J to 3 bases, leaving 6 bases not matched to a gene. DNA of the CDR3: TGTGCCAGCAGCTTAGCCCAGACTAGCGGAGACTACAATGAGCAGTTCTTC. As protein: CASSLAQTSGDYNEQFF.

This clonotype has ten or more counts. V usage is TRBV27 and J usage is TRBJ2-7, with 12 bases lining up with TRBD2. V lost 6 bases to trimming and J lost 4 bases; unmatched junction nucleotides: 4. The CDR3 loop spans 14 amino acids. Looked up from germline, CDR1 is MNHEY and CDR2 is SMNVEV (reference sequence). The CDR3 nucleotides are TGTGCCAGCAGAACCGGGACTAGCGGGTACGAGCAGTACTTC. Protein sequence: CASRTGTSGYEQYF.

This clonotype was counted a few times. This chain connects TRBV14 to TRBJ2-5; perhaps TRBD1 as D (6 bases). Germline V CDR1 and CDR2: SGHDN, FVKESK. The CDR3 length is 16 residues. The V end lost 3 bases, the J end lost 4 bases, and 18 bases lay between the germline ends. The CDR3 here is CASSQGLTGGRETQYF. As DNA, the CDR3 is TGTGCCAGCAGCCAGGGTCTGACAGGAGGACGAGAGACCCAGTACTTC.

This clonotype was observed many times. V usage is TRBV5-1 and J usage is TRBJ2-1; D unclear. The J call may not be correct, given that the DNA end is closer to TRBJ2-7. In germline, CDR1 is SGHRS, CDR2 YFSETQ. This CDR3 has 13 residues. CDR3 residues: CASSLTDGYEQYF. Written as DNA, the CDR3 is TGCGCCAGCAGCCTTACGGACGGCTACGAGCAGTACTTC.

DNA of the CDR3: TGTGCCAGCTCACCCAAACAGGGGACCATATATTTT. Residues: CASSPKQGTIYF. J is TRBJ1-3 and V is TRBV18; 7 nucleotides line up with TRBD1. The CDR3 is 12 residues long. With V trimmed by 3 bases and J by 10 bases, 3 bases remained unmatched. CDR1 and CDR2 (germline): KGHSH, LQKENI. The full variable domain, its missing parts supplied by reference TRBV18 and TRBJ1-3, is NAGVMQNPRHLVRRRGQEARLRCSPMKGHSHVYWYRQLPEEGLKFMVYLQKENIIDESGMPKERFSAEFPKEGPSILRIQQVVRGDSAAYFCASSPKQGTIYFGEGSWLTVV.

The CDR3 bases are TGTGCCAGCAGACACCCGGGACAGGGGAAAGATGGCTACACCTTC. Translation gives CASRHPGQGKDGYTF. The chain combines TRBV27 with TRBJ1-2; 10 bases agree with TRBD1. Germline assignment: CDR1 MNHEY and CDR2 SMNVEV (reference sequence). Unmatched junction bases numbered 10, after V lost 6 bases and J lost 6 bases. This CDR3 has 15 residues.

The V gene is TRBV11-2, the J gene TRBJ2-3; 9 bases agree with TRBD2. The germline CDR1 and CDR2 sequences are SGHAT and FQNNGV. The CDR3 spans 16 residues. V was pared by 2 bases and J by 2 bases, with 5 bases of the junction left unmatched. The CDR3 loop is CASSLIAGGTTDTQYF. The CDR3 nucleotides read TGTGCCAGCAGCTTAATCGCGGGAGGGACCACAGATACGCAGTATTTT.

This rearrangement joins TRBV12-3 or TRBV12-4 to TRBJ2-7, with TRBD2 as a possible D gene (5 bases). The CDR3 has 15 amino acids. Trimming removed 6 bases from V and 9 bases from J, with 24 bases in between. The CDR3 bases are TGTGCCAGCAGCCCCACTCGTTTTCCTGACCGGGGGCAGTACTTC. Its protein product is CASSPTRFPDRGQYF.

The chain uses TRBV6-5 and TRBJ2-3, with TRBD2 matching 8 bases. The CDR3 contains 14 residues. V lost 6 bases and J lost 2; bases outside the gene matches: 4. Per germline, CDR1 MNHEY and CDR2 SVGAGI. CDR3 in DNA: TGTGCCAGCAGCAGTAGCGGGACCACAGATACGCAGTATTTT. Amino acid sequence: CASSSSGTTDTQYF.

The rearrangement links TRBV27 to TRBJ1-1; weak D call: TRBD1 (5 bases). CDR3 length: 14 amino acids. The ends were cut back, 3 bases at V and 5 bases at J, with 13 bases in the middle. Germline lookup yields CDR1 MNHEY and CDR2 SMNVEV (reference sequence). The CDR3 here is CASSFRAGLTEAFF. CDR3 coding DNA: TGTGCCAGCAGTTTTCGGGCAGGGTTGACTGAAGCTTTCTTT.

The sample holds many counts of this clonotype. The genes are TRBV10-3 and TRBJ2-7, with a tentative D call TRBD1 (6 bases). Trimming removed 0 bases from V and 1 base from J, with 10 bases in between. Germline V lookup: CDR1 ENHRY, CDR2 SYGVKD. The CDR3 runs 15 residues. The CDR3 nucleotides read TGTGCCATCAGTGAGTCGCTAGGGGGTTCCTACGAGCAGTACTTC. This codes for CAISESLGGSYEQYF.

The genes are TRBV5-4 and TRBJ2-3; perhaps TRBD1 as D (5 bases). Trimming left V 4 bases short and J 3 bases short, with 12 bases between. This CDR3 contains 14 residues. The V gene's germline CDR1 is SGHNT and CDR2 YYREEE (reference sequence). The chain's CDR3 is CASSTKTETDTQYF. DNA for the CDR3: TGTGCCAGCAGCACAAAGACAGAGACAGATACGCAGTATTTT.

This clonotype was recorded a few times. This sequence joins TRBV20-1 and TRBJ2-5; 8 nucleotides match TRBD2. The J call may be wrong; the DNA end is better matched by TRBJ2-7. Germline CDR1 reads DFQATT; CDR2 reads SNEGSKA (reference sequence). CDR3 length: 17 residues. The CDR3 DNA follows: TGCAGTGCTAGAGGAAGCCCTCCCGGGACTAGAGGGGACGAGCAGTACTTC. It is translated as CSARGSPPGTRGDEQYF.

The chain joins TRBV12-3 or TRBV12-4 to TRBJ2-5; 8 bases align to TRBD2. This CDR3 is built from 15 residues. With V trimmed by 5 bases and J by 5 bases, 10 bases remained unmatched. The CDR3 DNA reads as TGTGCCAGCAGTAACCAAGCGGGAGTGGTCGAGACCCAGTACTTC. Translated: CASSNQAGVVETQYF.

This clonotype came up a few times. The CDR3 sequence is CSARIGTERTYEQYF. The CDR3 bases are TGCAGTGCTAGGATCGGGACAGAGAGAACCTACGAGCAGTACTTC. This chain uses TRBV20-1 with TRBJ2-7; 7 bases are a match to TRBD1. Germline CDR1 is DFQATT and CDR2 is SNEGSKA (reference sequence). The CDR3 length is 15 residues. V lost 3 bases, J lost 2 bases, and 10 bases stayed unmatched.

This clonotype appeared once. This rearrangement joins TRBV4-3 to TRBJ2-2, with D unresolved. The CDR3 has 18 residues. Germline CDR1 is LGHNA and CDR2 is YSLEER. V was shortened by 2 bases and J by 0 bases, with 16 bases between the two germline ends. Written as DNA, the CDR3 is TGCGCCAGCAGCCAATGGGCCCCAGGAGCTACGAACACCGGGGAGCTGTTTTTT. This codes for CASSQWAPGATNTGELFF.

The chain is built from TRBV12-3 or TRBV12-4 and TRBJ2-3; 8 positions match TRBD2. The V segment lost 6 bases and the J segment 2 bases; nucleotides outside the gene matches: 4. This CDR3 is built from 14 residues. DNA of the CDR3: TGTGCCAGCAGGATACTAGCGGCCACAGATACGCAGTATTTT. It codes for CASRILAATDTQYF.

The V gene is TRBV5-1, the J gene TRBJ2-5; 7 bases are a match to TRBD1. The better agreement between TRBJ2-1 and the DNA end casts doubt on the J call. Looked up from germline, CDR1 is SGHRS and CDR2 is YFSETQ. The CDR3 length is 16 residues. The CDR3 nucleotides are TGCGCCAGCAGCCCGGGACAGCCGCAATTCCGAAATGAGCAGTTCTTC. Translation: CASSPGQPQFRNEQFF.

The chain is built from TRBV5-1 and TRBJ2-7, with D perhaps given as TRBD1 or TRBD2 (5 bases each). Trimming took 7 bases from V and 4 from J, leaving 12 bases between them. Germline CDR1 reads SGHRS; CDR2 reads YFSETQ. This CDR3 is built from 12 residues. The CDR3 region has the DNA TGCGCCAGCCAGGGACCGAGATACGAGCAGTACTTC. Encoded protein: CASQGPRYEQYF.

A few counts support this clonotype. The chain has TRBV29-1 and TRBJ2-2, with 10 bases lining up with TRBD2. The ends lost 5 bases at V and 4 bases at J; junction bases unmatched: 4. The CDR3 is 14 amino acids. Germline CDR1 is SQVTM and CDR2 is ANQGSEA. CDR3 in DNA: TGCAGCGTTACAGCGGGAGGGCCCACCGGGGAGCTGTTTTTT. Translating it yields CSVTAGGPTGELFF.

This chain links TRBV20-1 with TRBJ2-1, with TRBD1 as a possible D gene (6 bases). The CDR3 runs to 12 residues. Per the germline V gene, CDR1 is DFQATT and CDR2 is SNEGSKA (reference sequence). The V gene lost 6 bases and the J gene lost 0 bases, with 6 bases spanning the gap. In DNA form, the CDR3 reads TGCAGTGCAGGGGGCTCCTACAATGAGCAGTTCTTC. Translation gives CSAGGSYNEQFF.

J is TRBJ2-7 and V is TRBV6-2 or TRBV6-3; D remains unclear. Trimming left V 7 bases short and J 8 bases short, with 12 bases between. Germline CDR1 and CDR2: MNHEY and SVGEGT. The CDR3 sequence is 11 residues long. CDR3: CASTSLLQQYF. CDR3 DNA sequence: TGTGCCAGCACATCCCTCCTGCAGCAGTACTTC.